The entry below describes one T cell receptor beta chain. Its matching antigen is unknown. This table comes from immunoSEQ multiplex PCR, and its TCRdb copy is limited to in-frame clones, with some not included. In the table there are roughly 24,000 clones, around four fifths of which are singletons. The CDR3 spans 13 residues. The germline V gene has CDR1 SNHLY and CDR2 FYNNEI. V gave up 7 bases and J gave up 16 bases, with 20 bases separating them. This record belongs to a study of vaccination effects on CD4 cells after COVID-19. Study findings and constraints: Common cold coronavirus cross-reactivity was shown by only 1 of 255 vaccine-induced clones in healthy vaccinees.

Within the ViraFEST assay, antigen-specific CD4+ T cells underwent expansion with viral peptide pools prior to sequencing. Culture lasted around eleven days before CD4+ T cell isolation. BNT162b2 vaccine or mRNA-1273 vaccine was given to participants in two doses. About 2 million PBMC were seeded per well and grown in the presence of roughly 9.3 IU/ml IL-2 and 10 ug/ml peptides. The starting material was CD4+ T cells from PBMCs cultured with HCoV-NL63 spike peptides, obtained after COVID-19 vaccination. The chain joins TRBV2 to TRBJ1-6; D may be TRBD1 (6 bases). The TCR comes from a human donor who received a COVID-19 vaccine. The CDR3 loop reads CASNPYTGQSLHF. CDR3 nucleotides: TGTGCCAGCAATCCCTATACGGGACAAAGTCTCCACTTT.